The sequence of this T cell receptor (beta chain) was determined in a study of T cells after somatic rescue of genetic block. Clones were sequenced by immunoSEQ multiplex PCR, and TCRdb holds only the in-frame ones, with some missing. The table has approximately 78,000 clones, around 90% seen once. Germline CDR1 reads ENHRY; CDR2 reads SYGVKD. The CDR3 covers 12 residues. Trimming shortened V by 6 bases and J by 3 bases, and 6 bases separated the two germline ends. The rearrangement uses TRBV10-3 and TRBJ1-5; D gene unclear. This receptor was identified in a man aged 25-40 years. Sequencing used peripheral blood mononuclear cells (PBMCs). CDR3 residues: CAISPNNQPQHF. The CDR3 DNA follows: TGTGCCATCAGCCCAAACAATCAGCCCCAGCATTTT.